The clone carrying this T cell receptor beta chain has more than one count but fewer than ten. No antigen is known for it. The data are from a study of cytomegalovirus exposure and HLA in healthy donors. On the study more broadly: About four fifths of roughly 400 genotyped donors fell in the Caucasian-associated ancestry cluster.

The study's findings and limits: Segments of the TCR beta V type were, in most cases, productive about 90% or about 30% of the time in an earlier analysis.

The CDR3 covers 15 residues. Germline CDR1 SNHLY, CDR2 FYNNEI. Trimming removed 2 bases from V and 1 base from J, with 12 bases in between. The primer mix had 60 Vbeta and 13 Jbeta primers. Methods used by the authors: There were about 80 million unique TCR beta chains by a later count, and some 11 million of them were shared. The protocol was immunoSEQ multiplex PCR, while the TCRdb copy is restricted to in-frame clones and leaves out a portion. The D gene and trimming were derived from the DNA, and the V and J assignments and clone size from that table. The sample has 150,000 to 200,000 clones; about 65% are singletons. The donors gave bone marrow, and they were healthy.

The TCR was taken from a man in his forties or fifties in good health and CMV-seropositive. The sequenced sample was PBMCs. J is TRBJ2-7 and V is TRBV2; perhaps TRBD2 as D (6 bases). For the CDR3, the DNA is TGTGCCAGCAGTGAATCCAGCGGGTCTTCCTACGAGCAGTACTTC. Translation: CASSESSGSSYEQYF.